This note documents a single T cell receptor beta chain sequence. Its antigen is not known. The record originates from a study of OX40 agonist ivuxolimab in advanced cancers. Study-wide context: The group had a mean age of roughly 65 years, ranged from roughly 23 to 79, and was roughly 83% male.

This table comes from immunoSEQ multiplex PCR, and its TCRdb copy is limited to in-frame clones, with some not included. The data show roughly 140,000 clones, with 94% seen just once and approximately 0.3% held by the top ten. The V end lost 2 bases, the J end lost 3 bases, and 8 bases lay between the germline ends. The CDR3 has 13 amino acids. Germline V gene data show CDR1 as SGHNT and CDR2 as YYREEE (reference sequence). Overall study results and limits: The mean number of expanded clones was higher in CD8+ T cells than in CD4+. The investigators did not determine what antigen specificity the expanded peripheral T cells had.

This chain uses TRBV5-4 with TRBJ1-2; D ambiguous. This specimen was CD4+ or CD8+ T cells sorted from blood, taken in a trial of the OX40 agonist ivuxolimab. The sequence was obtained from an adult with an advanced solid tumor such as melanoma, head and neck, liver or kidney cancer. The CDR3 region has the DNA TGTGCCAGCAGCTTAGGGCAGGACTATGGCTACACCTTC. Amino acids: CASSLGQDYGYTF.